This TCR beta chain was sequenced in a study of persistence of HIV-infected CD4 T cells. Turning to the study itself: Multiple blood draws of up to roughly 200 mL, except a couple of donors with single leukapheresis.

Concerning this clone: The antigen remains unidentified.

This CDR3 contains 15 residues. The stimulus was lysate of CMV-infected fibroblasts, about 10 ug/mL. CD4+ T cells upregulating both CD40 ligand and CD69 were sorted as responding cells. Plasma HIV-1 RNA stayed below 50 copies/mL for at least 4 years. The immunoSEQ assay was version 4, run in survey mode. Genomic DNA was diluted to 10 ng/uL, up to about 1 ug per sample. Here immunoSEQ multiplex PCR was the method, and the copy in TCRdb shows in-frame clones only, minus some. The repertoire has some 16,000 clones, less than 75% of them found once; the top ten carry more than 7%. This TCR was recovered from an adult woman with HIV who was CMV-seropositive. The chain has TRBV12-2 and TRBJ1-2; no check of the table's D call, TRBD1, against the DNA was made. TRBV12-2 is shown as a pseudogene. Specimen: CD4+ T cells sorted from PBMCs after roughly 18-hour stimulation, collected from a patient who received antiretroviral therapy. As DNA, the CDR3 is TGTGCAAGTCGCCGTAAATCGAGGGGGCGGTACGGCTACACCTTC. Its translation is CASRRKSRGRYGYTF.